Sequencing of this TCR beta chain was carried out in a study of graft-versus-host responses after intestinal transplantation (dated by TCRdb to about 2021). About the investigation overall: The transplants that recipients got were multivisceral, liver-intestinal, or isolated intestinal. Every recipient was given anti-thymocyte globulin induction, then maintenance tacrolimus and steroids for about 3 years. Graft-versus-host and host-versus-graft alloreactive T cell clones were tracked in the graft, circulation and bone marrow after intestinal transplantation using bulk TCR-beta CDR3 sequencing. To identify alloreactive clones, pre-transplant mixed lymphocyte reaction products were sequenced and compared with unstimulated pre-transplant donor and recipient T cells. A cohort of approximately 24 intestinal transplant recipients, including one retransplant, was enrolled, and a few patients lacking pretransplant specimens were excluded. Donor T cell macrochimerism was defined as a peak of at least 4% donor T cells among recipient peripheral blood mononuclear cells. Samples from a few later patients were sequenced in-house on an Illumina MiSeq with MiXCR processing rather than by the commercial service.

The research as a whole found: Early after transplant, peak levels of circulating GvH clones were associated with declines in HvG clones. GvH clones were detected in recipient bone marrow, and some of these GvH clones were observed earlier in ileal mucosa or blood, consistent with an intestinal mucosal origin. The relatively low number and heterogeneity of intestinal transplant patients limited the conclusions. High GvH to HvG T cell clonal ratios were observed in the allografts of patients with donor T cell macrochimerism.

Blood samples were collected up to 4 times in the first month after transplant and then at least monthly when available. Trimming costs V 4 bases and J 9 bases, and their ends lie 10 bases apart. The CDR3 starts with the cysteine, ends with the phenylalanine, and has 11 residues. Left in the record is the CDR3 DNA by itself, 33 bases read in frame from the first base. Looking up the germline V gene yields CDR1 MDHEN and CDR2 SYDVKM. Library construction relied on the immunoSEQ multiplex PCR assay. High-throughput TCR-beta CDR3 sequencing of genomic DNA from most patients was performed by Adaptive Biotechnologies. The authors' analysis ran thus. Adaptive's ImmunoSEQ software was the source of the TCR sequencing data for 15 to 20 patients, while a few other patients were processed with MiXCR and VDJtools. CDR3 nucleotide sequences shared between donor and recipient were removed because the origin of such sequences could not be assigned. Alloreactive clones required at least 2-fold expansion over unstimulated cells and minimum CFSE-low frequency of 0.002% (template counts) or 0.001% (read counts). A clone was considered mappable if detected in the sequenced pre-transplant spleen, lymph node, or MLR CFSE-low populations of the donor or recipient. Cumulative frequency of alloreactive clones was calculated as a percentage of all sequences weighted by copy number. Not all clones reach the TCRdb copy of this immuneACCESS table, which keeps in-frame sequences only. Checked studies attribute under half of the gap to unresolved V genes and leave the rest unexplained. The DNA was the basis for D and trimming; V, J and clone size are from that table. The sample has tens of thousands of clones on record, 90% to 95% of them singletons. The ten largest make up 0.76% of the sample.

For this clone: Its antigen remains undetermined. Base qualities are not at hand, and no much larger clone is one base apart.

The material sequenced was PBMCs, taken 16 days after intestinal transplant. This receptor chain uses TRBV28 and TRBJ2-7, with an unclear D gene assignment. This sequence was found in a human patient who received an intestinal transplant, so some T cells may come from the graft donor. The CDR3 protein sequence reads: CASSSPRVQYF. The DNA reads as follows: TGTGCCAGCAGTTCCCCAAGAGTGCAGTACTTC. The full variable domain, with segments outside the CDR3 supplied by the reference TRBV28 and TRBJ2-7 proteins, appears as DVKVTQSSRYLVKRTGEKVFLECVQDMDHENMFWYRQDPGLGLRLIYFSYDVKMKEKGDIPEGYSVSREKKERFSLILESASTNQTSMYLCASSSPRVQYFGPGTRLTVT.